The rows below give T cell receptor beta chains drawn from one sample of a study of OX40 agonist ivuxolimab in advanced cancers. Assay used: immunoSEQ multiplex PCR; TCRdb lists only in-frame clones, some missing. In the table there are roughly 86,000 clones, about 90% of which are singletons. The source was CD4+ or CD8+ T cells sorted from blood, collected in a trial of the OX40 agonist ivuxolimab. These TCRs come from an adult with an advanced solid tumor such as melanoma, head and neck, liver or kidney cancer. Each CDR3 is given with its conserved first and last residue. A D gene is named only where the DNA matches it firmly. Size tells how often a clone was seen (once, few, many) or the class of an expanded clone, and some rows leave it out.

d_call j_call cdr3_length clone_size v_call cdr3_nt cdr3_aa
- TRBJ1-1 18 - TRBV11-1 TGTGCCAGCAGCTCTAAGATACCGGGACACGGGACGTTGACTGAAGCTTTCTTT CASSSKIPGHGTLTEAFF
- TRBJ1-2 16 - TRBV4-1 TGCGCCAGCAGCCAACCGACAGGTTCCTCCCGCTATGGCTACACCTTC CASSQPTGSSRYGYTF
- TRBJ1-2 14 - TRBV19 TGTGCCAGTAGTCGTGGGGGTAGCAACTATGGCTACACCTTC CASSRGGSNYGYTF
- TRBJ1-4 14 - TRBV5-1 TGCGCCAGCAGGCAGGGCGGGACTAATGAAAAACTGTTTTTT CASRQGGTNEKLFF
- TRBJ2-7 15 - TRBV2 TGTGCCAGCAGTGAAGGCAGGGGCCCCACCTACGAGCAGTACTTC CASSEGRGPTYEQYF
- TRBJ1-2 11 - TRBV30 TGTGCCTGGAGTGTATCTACGGGACGCTACTTC CAWSVSTGRYF
- TRBJ2-1 16 - TRBV10-3 TGTGCCATCAGTGCTACTAGCACTGCCCCCCGGCATGAGCAGTTCTTC CAISATSTAPRHEQFF
TRBD1 TRBJ2-1 15 - TRBV12-5 TGTGCTAGTGGCCGCGGGACAGGGTGGATCGATGAGCAGTTCTTC CASGRGTGWIDEQFF
- TRBJ2-5 13 - TRBV15 TGTGCCACCAGCAGAGGTCGAGGGGAGACCCAGTACTTC CATSRGRGETQYF
TRBD2 TRBJ2-1 13 - TRBV6-4 TGTGCCAGCAGTGACGACCGCGGGGGTGAGCAGTTCTTC CASSDDRGGEQFF
- TRBJ1-2 12 - TRBV2 TGTGCCTCCTTGGAGAATGGCTATGGCTACACCTTC CASLENGYGYTF
TRBD1 TRBJ2-7 13 once TRBV7-9 TGTGCCAGCAGCCGACAGGGAGCCTACGAGCAGTACTTC CASSRQGAYEQYF
TRBD1 TRBJ2-7 14 - TRBV5-6 TGTGCCAGCAGCCCAAGGACAGGGCCCTACGAGCAGTACTTC CASSPRTGPYEQYF
TRBD1 TRBJ1-2 13 - TRBV2 TGTGCCAGCAGTTTAGAACAGGGGTATGGCTACACCTTC CASSLEQGYGYTF
TRBD1 TRBJ2-2 15 - TRBV11-3 TGTGCCAGCAGCTTTTCGGACAGGGAAACCGGGGAGCTGTTTTTT CASSFSDRETGELFF
TRBD2 TRBJ2-1 14 - TRBV7-8 TGTGCCAGCAGCCTTGGGGGGGGAAACAATGAGCAGTTCTTC CASSLGGGNNEQFF
- TRBJ1-2 12 once TRBV7-9 TGTGCCAGCAACGGGCTTAACTATGGCTACACCTTC CASNGLNYGYTF
TRBD1 TRBJ2-7 15 - TRBV4-2 TGTGCCAGCAGCCACCCGGGACAGGAGGGACTCGAGCAGTACTTC CASSHPGQEGLEQYF
TRBD1 TRBJ1-1 13 - TRBV5-6 TGTGCCAGCAGCGATCGGACAGGGACTGAAGCTTTCTTT CASSDRTGTEAFF
- TRBJ2-1 12 - TRBV28 TGTGCCAGCAGTCCCCCGGGGAATGAGCAGTTCTTC CASSPPGNEQFF
TRBD1 TRBJ2-1 15 - TRBV2 TGTGCCAGCAGTCCCCTGGACAGGGATCTGGGTGAGCAGTTCTTC CASSPLDRDLGEQFF
TRBD2 TRBJ2-1 14 - TRBV29-1 TGCAGCGTTGTCGGGACTAGCGGGAAGAATGAGCAGTTCTTC CSVVGTSGKNEQFF
TRBD1 TRBJ1-2 12 once TRBV29-1 TGCAGCGTCCTACAGGGGATGGAGGGCTACACCTTC CSVLQGMEGYTF
- TRBJ2-7 13 once TRBV7-2 TGTGCCAGCAGACAGGGTGGTGCCTACGAGCAGTACTTC CASRQGGAYEQYF
TRBD1 TRBJ1-4 14 - TRBV6-6 TGTGCCAGCAGAGGACAGGTTGTTAACGAAAAACTGTTTTTT CASRGQVVNEKLFF
- TRBJ1-5 14 - TRBV6-1 TGTGCCAGCAGTGGCTACAGGGCCGATCAGCCCCAGCATTTT CASSGYRADQPQHF
- TRBJ1-2 13 - TRBV7-2 TGTGCCAGCAGCTTAAGGGGGAACTATGGCTACACCTTC CASSLRGNYGYTF
- TRBJ1-1 15 - TRBV21-1 TGTGCCAGCAGCAAAGCGGGCCAACGGAACACTGAAGCTTTCTTT CASSKAGQRNTEAFF
- TRBJ2-6 13 - TRBV30 TGTGCCTGGAGTGTAAAGGGGGCCAACGTCCTGACTTTC CAWSVKGANVLTF
- TRBJ2-7 14 - TRBV13 TGTGCCAGCAGCCCCAGGACCGGCTCCTACGAGCAGTACTTC CASSPRTGSYEQYF
- TRBJ1-1 13 - TRBV7-9 TGTGCCAGCAGCTTAGGAGGGGGCACTGAAGCTTTCTTT CASSLGGGTEAFF
TRBD2 TRBJ2-7 16 once TRBV5-1 TGCGCCAGCAGAAGAACGGTAGCGGGGGGATCCTACGAGCAGTACTTC CASRRTVAGGSYEQYF